Listed below are T cell receptor beta chains from one sample, sequenced in a study of shared clonotypes between healthy human individuals. Libraries were prepared by immunoSEQ multiplex PCR; TCRdb keeps only in-frame clonotypes and omits some of them. This table holds a few million clones, approximately 94% found once. Sample: naive CD4+ T cells sorted from blood. The receptors originated from a man aged 18-30 years in good health. Each CDR3 is given with its conserved first and last residue.

V gene: TRBV7-8; J gene: TRBJ2-5; CDR3 protein: CASSLDRAETQYF
V gene: TRBV6-4; J gene: TRBJ2-2; CDR3 protein: CASSDSPFVAGDTGELFF
V gene: TRBV18; J gene: TRBJ2-5; CDR3 protein: CASSRREETQYF
V gene: TRBV19; J gene: TRBJ1-1; CDR3 protein: CASTPGRANTEAFF
V gene: TRBV5-1; J gene: TRBJ2-3; CDR3 protein: CASSQGQSTDTQYF
V gene: TRBV6-5; J gene: TRBJ1-6; CDR3 protein: CASSSRDRNSPLHF
V gene: TRBV5-1; J gene: TRBJ2-5; CDR3 protein: CASSVVGTGDETQYF
V gene: TRBV7-7; J gene: TRBJ2-3; CDR3 protein: CASSLGQGPTDTQYF
V gene: TRBV4-1; J gene: TRBJ2-1; CDR3 protein: CASSQDPGSRYNEQFF
V gene: TRBV6-6; J gene: TRBJ1-5; CDR3 protein: CASSRRDSNQPQHF
V gene: TRBV18; J gene: TRBJ1-2; CDR3 protein: CASSRQDRWVGYTF
V gene: TRBV11-3; J gene: TRBJ2-1; CDR3 protein: CASSLVGAYNEQFF
V gene: TRBV4-1; J gene: TRBJ1-3; CDR3 protein: CASSQDLGGNTIYF
V gene: TRBV4-1; J gene: TRBJ2-3; CDR3 protein: CASSGGPKDTQYF
V gene: TRBV5-1; J gene: TRBJ2-2; CDR3 protein: CASSSDRRGPTGELFF
V gene: TRBV16; J gene: TRBJ1-1; CDR3 protein: CASSPRDRGNTEAFF
V gene: TRBV6-5; J gene: TRBJ2-2; CDR3 protein: CASSWGLDNTGELFF
V gene: TRBV5-1; J gene: TRBJ2-5; CDR3 protein: CASSLTGLAGEETQYF
V gene: TRBV20-1; J gene: TRBJ2-7; CDR3 protein: CSAALYEQYF
V gene: TRBV28; J gene: TRBJ1-5; CDR3 protein: CASSPGQLNQPQHF
V gene: TRBV6-5; J gene: TRBJ2-7; CDR3 protein: CASSRLAGAYEQYF
V gene: TRBV9; J gene: TRBJ2-1; CDR3 protein: CASSPRSSGIYEQFF
V gene: TRBV2; J gene: TRBJ1-4; CDR3 protein: CASRQQGTVEKLFF
V gene: TRBV11-2; J gene: TRBJ1-1; CDR3 protein: CASSLVMNTEAFF
V gene: TRBV7-9; J gene: TRBJ2-5; CDR3 protein: CASSLFIMTGWETQYF
V gene: TRBV29-1; J gene: TRBJ2-4; CDR3 protein: CSVETGDGKNIQYF
V gene: TRBV5-1; J gene: TRBJ2-5; CDR3 protein: CASSLAPRGAGETQYF
V gene: TRBV29-1; J gene: TRBJ2-5; CDR3 protein: CSAGGGPPETQYF
V gene: TRBV6-1; J gene: TRBJ1-3; CDR3 protein: CASSPREDTIYF
V gene: TRBV10-2; J gene: TRBJ2-7; CDR3 protein: CASSDKRGQSYEQYF
V gene: TRBV5-1; J gene: TRBJ2-1; CDR3 protein: CASSPSGPNEQFF
V gene: TRBV27; J gene: TRBJ2-7; CDR3 protein: CASSYQGQGPYEQYF
V gene: TRBV30; J gene: TRBJ2-3; CDR3 protein: CALTLQGGGSDTQYF
V gene: TRBV5-1; J gene: TRBJ1-2; CDR3 protein: CASTSAQGGNYGYTF
V gene: TRBV2; J gene: TRBJ2-5; CDR3 protein: CASTLIAGKETQYF
V gene: TRBV5-1; J gene: TRBJ1-1; CDR3 protein: CASSLVPGAMNTEAFF
V gene: TRBV28; J gene: TRBJ2-1; CDR3 protein: CASSSLAGGINEQFF
V gene: TRBV30; J gene: TRBJ2-7; CDR3 protein: CAWSVGVGEQYF
V gene: TRBV7-7; J gene: TRBJ2-2; CDR3 protein: CASSLSIAGELFF
V gene: TRBV2; J gene: TRBJ2-2; CDR3 protein: CASSAKHRGLTGELFF
V gene: TRBV4-1; J gene: TRBJ1-5; CDR3 protein: CASSPPGGRQPQHF
V gene: TRBV5-6; J gene: TRBJ1-5; CDR3 protein: CASSLGRGLPSQPQHF
V gene: TRBV7-2; J gene: TRBJ2-7; CDR3 protein: CASSFDHEQYF
V gene: TRBV2; J gene: TRBJ2-5; CDR3 protein: CASSGGQGNYQETQYF
V gene: TRBV7-9; J gene: TRBJ2-3; CDR3 protein: CASSLEFFWGTDTDTQYF
V gene: TRBV5-4; J gene: TRBJ1-1; CDR3 protein: CASSRQGLNTEAFF
V gene: TRBV6-6; J gene: TRBJ1-5; CDR3 protein: CASSPGQYSNQPQHF